The rows below give T cell receptor beta chains drawn from one sample of a study of cytomegalovirus exposure and HLA in healthy donors. Sequencing used immunoSEQ multiplex PCR; TCRdb keeps in-frame clones, though not all of them. The profile shows roughly 100,000 clones, roughly 74% of them singletons. Sequencing input: PBMCs. These receptors all stem from a middle-aged woman in good health and CMV-seronegative. Both conserved end residues are part of each CDR3. The order of the fields is J gene, clone size, V gene, CDR3 protein. Rows give clone size only sometimes, using once, few, many, or a class for an expanded clone.

TRBJ1-1	NA	TRBV2	CASSESTVGAFF
TRBJ1-5	NA	TRBV2	CASSESGLPVQPQHF
TRBJ2-1	NA	TRBV5-1	CASSTDWGEQFF
TRBJ1-1	NA	TRBV5-1	CASSWGGGGRDTEAFF
TRBJ2-5	NA	TRBV9	CASSGYAHGGGLVETQYF
TRBJ1-2	NA	TRBV27	CASSTRTGGYTF
TRBJ2-2	few	TRBV27	CASSLTTGSITGELFF
TRBJ1-6	few	TRBV19	CASSIERYYNSPLHF
TRBJ2-1	few	TRBV29-1	CSEAGTRGFF
TRBJ1-4	once	TRBV28	CASSLNEGINEKLFF
TRBJ1-1	once	TRBV6-6	CAGADGQNTEAFF
TRBJ2-3	NA	TRBV7-9	CSSSPLGGVGSDTQYF
TRBJ1-5	once	TRBV28	CASREDRGPYNQPQHF
TRBJ1-4	few	TRBV7-9	CASSPAGPTNEKLFF
TRBJ1-1	NA	TRBV19	CASSTTGDTEAFF
TRBJ2-3	NA	TRBV19	CASSIIAGAVGTQYF